These 18 T cell receptor beta chains came from one sample sequenced in a study of T cell responses to AZD1222 COVID-19 vaccine. Libraries were prepared by immunoSEQ multiplex PCR; TCRdb keeps only in-frame clonotypes and omits some of them. The table shows tens of thousands of clones, with 88% occurring only once. The sample in question was peripheral blood, obtained on day 0 of MenACWY control vaccination. These receptors all come from an adult in good health.

The V gene is TRBV6-5, the J gene TRBJ2-5; 10 bases are shared with TRBD1. V was clipped by 7 bases and J by 4 bases; unmatched bases: 6. The CDR3 runs 14 residues. The germline V gene encodes CDR1 MNHEY and CDR2 SVGAGI. CDR3 DNA sequence: TGTGCCAGCACCATCCGGGACAGGGGAGAGACCCAGTACTTC. Protein sequence: CASTIRDRGETQYF.

This chain links TRBV2 with TRBJ1-6; 8 bases line up with TRBD1. CDR3 length equals 15 residues. Germline values: CDR1 SNHLY, CDR2 FYNNEI. V shed 2 bases, J shed 8 bases, and the junction held 5 bases outside the gene matches. CDR3 bases: TGTGCCAGCAGTGAACAGGGGGCGGTGGATTCACCCCTCCACTTT. Its protein product is CASSEQGAVDSPLHF.

The chain recombines TRBV9 with TRBJ2-5; D is unresolved. V lost 0 bases to trimming and J lost 3 bases, with 12 bases between them. The CDR3 has 15 residues. Looked up from germline, CDR1 is SGDLS and CDR2 is YYNGEE. CDR3 in amino acids: CASSVAAVLEETQYF. The CDR3, as DNA: TGTGCCAGCAGCGTAGCGGCCGTCTTAGAAGAGACCCAGTACTTC.

The chain carries TRBV15 and TRBJ1-4; D is unresolved. V lost 1 base, J lost 5 bases, and 8 bases lay in between. This CDR3 has 14 residues. In germline, CDR1 is LNHNV, CDR2 YYDKDF (reference sequence). DNA of the CDR3: TGTGCCACCAGCAGAGGGGAACCAAATGAAAAACTGTTTTTT. Its protein is CATSRGEPNEKLFF.

J is TRBJ1-2 and V is TRBV28; D not certain. Germline V gives CDR1 MDHEN, CDR2 SYDVKM. CDR3 size: 13 residues. The V end was cut by 3 bases, the J end by 1 base, with 6 bases between. Written as DNA, the CDR3 is TGTGCCAGCAGTTTTTGGGGTAACTATGGCTACACCTTC. Translating gives CASSFWGNYGYTF.

This rearrangement joins TRBV30 to TRBJ1-2; 9 bases fit TRBD1. CDR1 and CDR2 (germline): GTSNPN, SVGIG (reference sequence). The V and J ends lost 0 bases and 10 bases, in that order; junction bases with no gene match: 6. The CDR3 spans 13 residues. CDR3 amino acids: CAWSVAQGAVYTF. The CDR3 coding sequence is TGTGCCTGGAGTGTAGCACAGGGGGCTGTCTACACCTTC.

The rearrangement links TRBV7-9 to TRBJ1-6; tentatively, D is TRBD1 (5 bases). Trimming stripped 3 bases from V and 7 bases from J, with 16 bases between. The V gene's germline CDR1 is SEHNR and CDR2 FQNEAQ (reference sequence). CDR3 length: 16 amino acids. DNA of the CDR3: TGTGCCAGCAGCTTTACCGGGTCGAGGGGCAATTCACCCCTCCACTTT. Encoded protein: CASSFTGSRGNSPLHF. The complete variable domain, with remaining parts taken from reference TRBV7-9 and TRBJ1-6, reads DTGVSQNPRHKITKRGQNVTFRCDPISEHNRLYWYRQTLGQGPEFLTYFQNEAQLEKSRLLSDRFSAERPKGSFSTLEIQRTEQGDSAMYLCASSFTGSRGNSPLHFGNGTRLTVT.

CDR3 loop: CASSMRGHYGYTF. Here the CDR3 DNA reads TGTGCCAGCAGTATGAGGGGGCACTATGGCTACACCTTC. V and J are TRBV6-5 and TRBJ1-2, with 7 bases that match TRBD1. The J segment lost 3 bases and the V segment lost 5 bases, leaving 3 bases of the junction unmatched. The V gene's germline CDR1 is MNHEY and CDR2 SVGAGI. This CDR3 is built from 13 residues.

This clone came up a few times. The V gene is TRBV5-6, the J gene TRBJ2-3, with D possibly TRBD2 on 7 matching bases. Germline V gene sequence: CDR1 SGHDT, CDR2 YYEEEE. The V gene lost 4 bases and the J gene lost 7 bases, with 16 bases spanning the gap. This CDR3 has 14 residues. The CDR3 spells CASSRGGLGNTQYF. The CDR3 bases are TGTGCCAGCAGCAGGGGGGGCCTCGGGAATACGCAGTATTTT.

The gene calls are TRBV18 and TRBJ1-5, with D perhaps TRBD1 (6 bases). Trimming shortened V by 2 bases and J by 5 bases, and 13 bases separated the two germline ends. Looked up from germline, CDR1 is KGHSH and CDR2 is LQKENI. This CDR3 has 15 residues. CDR3 loop: CASSPRQGTDQPQHF. The CDR3 nucleotides read TGTGCCAGCTCACCAAGGCAGGGGACGGATCAGCCCCAGCATTTT. Full variable domain (outside the CDR3, taken from reference TRBV18 and TRBJ1-5): NAGVMQNPRHLVRRRGQEARLRCSPMKGHSHVYWYRQLPEEGLKFMVYLQKENIIDESGMPKERFSAEFPKEGPSILRIQQVVRGDSAAYFCASSPRQGTDQPQHFGDGTRLSIL.

The chain uses TRBV29-1 and TRBJ1-1; 7 bases are a match to TRBD1. V trimming: 6 bases; J trimming: 4 bases; junction bases outside the gene matches: 14. Germline loops: CDR1 SQVTM, CDR2 ANQGSEA. The CDR3 is 15 residues long. The CDR3 DNA is TGCAGCGTCACGCCCCGACAGGGAAGGAGCACTGAAGCTTTCTTT. Amino acids: CSVTPRQGRSTEAFF.

Of note for this clone: At the DNA level, this CDR3 is encoded by other sequences in the same sample as well. J is TRBJ1-1 and V is TRBV12-3 or TRBV12-4; unclear D gene. CDR3 size: 13 residues. The V end was cut by 6 bases, the J end by 2 bases, with 10 bases between. CDR3 region: CASSLTENTEAFF. The CDR3, as DNA: TGTGCCAGCAGCCTCACAGAAAACACTGAAGCTTTCTTT.

The J gene is TRBJ1-5, the V gene TRBV28; 8 nucleotides line up with TRBD1. The CDR3 runs to 15 residues. Per the germline V gene, CDR1 is MDHEN and CDR2 is SYDVKM. The ends lost 5 bases at V and 1 base at J; junction bases unmatched: 4. CDR3 nucleotides: TGTGCCAGCAGTATACAGGGGGGCAGCAATCAGCCCCAGCATTTT. Its translation: CASSIQGGSNQPQHF.

The rearrangement joins TRBV5-1 to TRBJ1-1; no clear D. Germline assignment: CDR1 SGHRS and CDR2 YFSETQ. Trimming shortened V by 0 bases and J by 1 base, and 4 bases separated the two germline ends. The CDR3 contains 13 residues. CDR3 sequence reads: CASSLDANTEAFF. The CDR3 bases are TGCGCCAGCAGCTTGGATGCGAACACTGAAGCTTTCTTT.

The gene calls are TRBV7-2 and TRBJ1-3, with D unresolved. This CDR3 spans 15 amino acids. From germline, CDR1 is SGHTA and CDR2 FQGNSA. Trimming shortened V by 5 bases and J by 0 bases, and 11 bases separated the two germline ends. CDR3 in DNA: TGTGCCAGCAGCCCGGGTACTGGCTCTGGAAACACCATATATTTT. Translating gives CASSPGTGSGNTIYF.

This chain connects TRBV6-5 to TRBJ1-5; D gene unclear. The V gene lost 6 bases and the J gene lost 0 bases, with 9 bases spanning the gap. The CDR3 has 14 residues. From germline, CDR1 is MNHEY and CDR2 SVGAGI. The CDR3: CASSRRDSNQPQHF. The CDR3, as DNA: TGTGCCAGCAGCCGGAGGGATAGCAATCAGCCCCAGCATTTT.

The chain recombines TRBV14 with TRBJ1-6; D is undetermined. V gave up 0 bases and J gave up 14 bases, with 17 bases separating them. CDR1 is SGHDN and CDR2 is FVKESK in the germline V gene. There are 15 residues in the CDR3. The CDR3 spells CASSQEGRQLNTLHF. The CDR3 nucleotides read TGTGCCAGCAGCCAAGAAGGGAGGCAACTCAACACCCTCCACTTT.

This clone has just a few counts. J is TRBJ1-5 and V is TRBV30; TRBD1 matches at 9 bases. V was pared by 3 bases and J by 5 bases, with 2 bases of the junction left unmatched. The CDR3 loop spans 13 amino acids. Germline loops: CDR1 GTSNPN, CDR2 SVGIG (reference sequence). Here the CDR3 DNA reads TGTGCCTGGAGAACAGGGGGCGATCAGCCCCAGCATTTT. Translating gives CAWRTGGDQPQHF.